These 30 T cell receptor beta chains originate from one sample sequenced in a study of T-cell memory formation after mild COVID-19. TCRdb reprocessed the 5' RACE reads via MiXCR and lists one record per CDR3 protein. Of hundreds of thousands of distinct CDR3 sequences listed, 17% are singletons. The sample consisted of PBMCs or a T cell subset sorted from them (not recorded which). Receptors were obtained from an adult woman who had mild COVID-19 (a few samples of this study predate the infection). Cell type and time point are not known.

This clonotype was detected only a few times. This chain connects TRBV3-1 to TRBJ1-1; D possibly corresponds to TRBD1 (5 bases). Germline CDR1 is LGHDT and CDR2 is YNNKEL (reference sequence). This CDR3 has 11 residues. The ends were cut back, 4 bases at V and 11 bases at J, with 11 bases in the middle. The CDR3 sequence is CASSRTGRAFF. CDR3 DNA: TGTGCCAGCAGCCGGACGGGGCGGGCTTTCTTT.

This clonotype came up a few times. V gene TRBV30 combines with J gene TRBJ2-6; 8 bases line up with TRBD1. Looked up from germline, CDR1 is GTSNPN and CDR2 is SVGIG (reference sequence). This CDR3 region has 17 residues. V trimming: 8 bases; J trimming: 0 bases; junction bases outside the gene matches: 12. The CDR3 spells CALRAGGPFSGANVLTF. The CDR3 DNA is TGTGCCCTGAGGGCAGGGGGCCCTTTCTCTGGGGCCAACGTCCTGACTTTC.

In regard to this clonotype: Relative to the germline gene, one junction end is altered; a read error may explain this. The chain carries TRBV29-1 and TRBJ2-1; 11 bases align to TRBD2. The CDR3 extends over 12 amino acids. The germline CDR1 and CDR2 sequences are SQVTM and ANQGSEA. The CDR3 is CSVEELAGELHF. In DNA, the CDR3 is TGCAGCGTTGAAGAACTAGCGGGAGAGTTGCATTTC.

Many counts were recorded for this clonotype. V and J are TRBV29-1 and TRBJ1-4; TRBD1 matches 7 bases. V lost 7 bases, J lost 1 base, and 3 bases stayed unmatched. Germline CDR1 SQVTM, CDR2 ANQGSEA. The CDR3 runs to 13 residues. In DNA form, the CDR3 reads TGCAGCGCTTACAGGGGAACTAATGAAAAACTGTTTTTT. Translation: CSAYRGTNEKLFF. The full variable domain, in which reference TRBV29-1 and TRBJ1-4 provide the parts outside the CDR3, is SAVISQKPSRDICQRGTSLTIQCQVDSQVTMMFWYRQQPGQSLTLIATANQGSEATYESGFVIDKFPISRPNLTFSTLTVSNMSPEDSSIYLCSAYRGTNEKLFFGSGTQLSVL.

This clonotype has only a few counts. CDR3 coding DNA: TGTGCCAGCAGCCCCCTTGACAGGCTGAACACTGAAGCTTTCTTT. Amino acid sequence: CASSPLDRLNTEAFF. The chain employs TRBV5-4 and TRBJ1-1; the D gene is possibly TRBD1 (6 bases). This CDR3 region has 15 residues. Germline CDR1 is SGHNT and CDR2 is YYREEE (reference sequence). Trimming removed 4 bases at V and 0 bases at J, with 13 bases between.

The chain links TRBV5-1 to TRBJ2-7; 7 bases align to TRBD1. Germline CDR1 is SGHRS and CDR2 is YFSETQ. The CDR3 consists of 15 residues. The ends lost 3 bases at V and 6 bases at J; junction bases unmatched: 12. The CDR3 here is CASSYPQTGIVEQYF. In nucleotides, the CDR3 is TGCGCCAGCAGCTACCCCCAGACAGGGATCGTCGAGCAGTACTTC.

The chain links TRBV5-1 to TRBJ2-1; D is ambiguous. The CDR3 runs 14 residues. Germline assignment: CDR1 SGHRS and CDR2 YFSETQ. Trimming pared 2 bases from V and 5 bases from J, leaving 11 bases between. The CDR3: CASSFENAHNEQFF. The CDR3 DNA reads TGCGCCAGCAGCTTTGAAAACGCCCACAATGAGCAGTTCTTC.

J is TRBJ2-7 and V is TRBV19, with TRBD2 identical over 11 bases. Germline V gives CDR1 LNHDA, CDR2 SQIVND (reference sequence). V trimming: 6 bases; J trimming: 6 bases; junction bases outside the gene matches: 4. The CDR3 is 13 amino acids. The CDR3 loop reads CASRLGTSGEQYF. As DNA, the CDR3 is TGTGCCAGTAGGCTCGGGACTAGCGGCGAGCAGTACTTC.

A few counts support this clonotype. V gene TRBV12-3 or TRBV12-4 combines with J gene TRBJ1-2; possibly TRBD1 for D (5 bases). This CDR3 comprises 14 residues. The V gene lost 3 bases and the J gene lost 4 bases, with 12 bases spanning the gap. The CDR3 region is CASSFVPGTYGYTF. The DNA of the CDR3 is TGTGCCAGCAGTTTTGTCCCCGGGACCTATGGCTACACCTTC.

The chain employs TRBV19 and TRBJ2-7; 7 bases are shared with TRBD1. With V trimmed by 1 base and J by 0 bases, 3 bases remained unmatched. CDR3 size: 15 residues. Germline CDR1 LNHDA, CDR2 SQIVND (reference sequence). This CDR3 reads CASSIVGTDSYEQYF. The DNA of the CDR3 is TGTGCCAGTAGTATAGTTGGGACAGACTCCTACGAGCAGTACTTC.

This clonotype turned up a few times. This chain connects TRBV20-1 to TRBJ2-1; D may be TRBD1 or TRBD2 (5 bases each). The CDR3 has 13 amino acids. CDR1 and CDR2 (germline): DFQATT, SNEGSKA (reference sequence). Deletions cut 4 bases from V and 8 bases from J, with 15 bases between. The CDR3 is CSATPAGTYEQFF. DNA for the CDR3: TGCAGTGCTACCCCAGCCGGGACCTATGAGCAGTTCTTC.

This clonotype showed up just a few times. The chain recombines TRBV20-1 with TRBJ1-1; D may be TRBD1 (5 bases). The CDR3 length is 14 residues. Germline V CDR1 and CDR2: DFQATT, SNEGSKA (reference sequence). The germline V and J ends were trimmed by 4 bases and 4 bases, with 16 bases remaining between them. CDR3 sequence: CSATPTPGSTEAFF. CDR3 DNA: TGCAGTGCTACGCCAACTCCAGGGAGCACTGAAGCTTTCTTT.

This clonotype was seen a few times. The J gene is TRBJ1-2, the V gene TRBV7-6; 8 nucleotides match TRBD1. Germline trimming cut 5 bases from V and 5 bases from J; bases unmatched to any gene: 7. CDR1 and CDR2 from the germline V gene are SGHVS and FNYEAQ. CDR3 length equals 14 residues. The CDR3 here is CASSRLGQGYGYTF. For the CDR3, the DNA is TGTGCCAGCAGCCGCTTAGGACAGGGTTATGGCTACACCTTC. Supplemented by reference TRBV7-6 and TRBJ1-2, the full variable domain reads GAGVSQSPRYKVTKRGQDVALRCDPISGHVSLYWYRQALGQGPEFLTYFNYEAQQDKSGLPNDRFSAERPEGSISTLTIQRTEQRDSAMYRCASSRLGQGYGYTFGSGTRLTVV.

The table lists this clonotype with a few counts. The chain is built from TRBV24-1 and TRBJ1-5; TRBD1 might be the D (6 bases). V lost 9 bases to trimming and J lost 3 bases, with 11 bases between them. There are 13 residues in the CDR3. Germline CDR1 KGHDR, CDR2 SFDVKD. CDR3 coding DNA: TGTGCCACCGGGGGGGACAACAATCAGCCCCAGCATTTT. Its protein product is CATGGDNNQPQHF.

In its sample, this clonotype was seen a few times. This sequence joins TRBV27 and TRBJ1-2; TRBD1 aligns across 9 bases. The CDR3 is 15 amino acids. V was pared by 5 bases and J by 4 bases, with 8 bases of the junction left unmatched. Germline CDR1 reads MNHEY; CDR2 reads SMNVEV (reference sequence). CDR3 sequence reads: CASSGAGTGIYGYTF. CDR3 in DNA: TGTGCCAGCAGTGGAGCCGGGACAGGGATCTATGGCTACACCTTC.

The genes are TRBV30 and TRBJ2-3; D gene ambiguous. Trimming removed 3 bases from V and 0 bases from J, with 4 bases in between. There are 12 residues in the CDR3. Germline V gene sequence: CDR1 GTSNPN, CDR2 SVGIG (reference sequence). DNA of the CDR3: TGTGCCTGGAGAATGAGCACAGATACGCAGTATTTT. It encodes CAWRMSTDTQYF.

There are a few counts of this clonotype. The chain is built from TRBV25-1 and TRBJ1-1; D is perhaps TRBD1 (5 bases). The CDR3 is 14 amino acids. Germline V CDR1 and CDR2: MGHDK, SYGVNS. The V and J ends lost 6 bases and 5 bases respectively, with 16 bases between them. CDR3 in DNA: TGTGCCAGCAGGCCCCAGGGAGAGGTGACTGAAGCTTTCTTT. It translates to CASRPQGEVTEAFF. The full variable domain, in which reference TRBV25-1 and TRBJ1-1 provide the parts outside the CDR3, is EADIYQTPRYLVIGTGKKITLECSQTMGHDKMYWYQQDPGMELHLIHYSYGVNSTEKGDLSSESTVSRIRTEHFPLTLESARPSHTSQYLCASRPQGEVTEAFFGQGTRLTVV.

This clonotype was picked up a small number of times. V is TRBV14 and J is TRBJ1-6, with a weak D call TRBD1 (5 bases). CDR3 size: 16 residues. CDR1 and CDR2 from the germline V gene are SGHDN and FVKESK. The ends were cut back, 1 base at V and 7 bases at J, with 14 bases in the middle. The chain's CDR3 is CASSQVAGDGNSPLHF. Here the CDR3 DNA reads TGTGCCAGCAGCCAAGTAGCGGGGGACGGGAATTCACCCCTCCACTTT. The full variable domain, in which reference TRBV14 and TRBJ1-6 provide the parts outside the CDR3, is EAGVTQFPSHSVIEKGQTVTLRCDPISGHDNLYWYRRVMGKEIKFLLHFVKESKQDESGMPNNRFLAERTGGTYSTLKVQPAELEDSGVYFCASSQVAGDGNSPLHFGNGTRLTVT.

This clonotype came up a few times. The chain uses TRBV15 and TRBJ2-1, with D possibly being TRBD2 (6 bases). The ends were cut back, 5 bases at V and 4 bases at J, with 12 bases in the middle. Germline CDR1 and CDR2: LNHNV and YYDKDF (reference sequence). The CDR3 contains 14 residues. CDR3 in DNA: TGTGCCACCAGCCCGGGGGTATATTACAATGAGCAGTTCTTC. Translating it yields CATSPGVYYNEQFF.

V gene TRBV27 combines with J gene TRBJ1-6, with TRBD1 matching 8 bases. Per the germline V gene, CDR1 is MNHEY and CDR2 is SMNVEV (reference sequence). There are 15 residues in the CDR3. The V and J ends lost 0 bases and 10 bases, in that order; junction bases with no gene match: 5. The DNA for the CDR3 is TGTGCCAGCAGTTTATCCAGGACAGGGCTCTCACCCCTCCACTTT. Protein: CASSLSRTGLSPLHF.

V usage is TRBV12-3 or TRBV12-4 and J usage is TRBJ1-1; no clear D. Trimming took 2 bases from V and 3 from J, leaving 7 bases between them. The CDR3 length is 13 residues. The DNA of the CDR3 is TGTGCCAGCAGTTTATGGGGTTACACTGAAGCTTTCTTT. Encoded protein: CASSLWGYTEAFF.

Only a few counts were recorded for this clonotype. The V call is TRBV4-2, the J call TRBJ2-2; TRBD2 agrees at 7 bases. Germline V gives CDR1 LGHNA, CDR2 YNFKEQ. With V trimmed by 4 bases and J by 0 bases, 2 bases remained unmatched. The CDR3 covers 15 residues. The CDR3 DNA reads as TGTGCCAGCAGCCTAAGCGGGGCGAACACCGGGGAGCTGTTTTTT. It encodes CASSLSGANTGELFF.

The chain's CDR3 is CASSGDRGYNEQFF. The DNA of the CDR3 is TGTGCCAGCAGTGGGGACAGGGGCTACAATGAGCAGTTCTTC. The genes are TRBV27 and TRBJ2-1; 10 positions agree with TRBD1. The CDR3 has 14 residues. Germline trimming cut 5 bases from V and 3 bases from J; bases unmatched to any gene: 1. Germline CDR1 MNHEY, CDR2 SMNVEV (reference sequence).

This clonotype has a handful of counts. The V and J genes are TRBV2 and TRBJ2-7; tentatively, D is TRBD1 (6 bases). Germline lookup yields CDR1 SNHLY and CDR2 FYNNEI. V lost 10 bases and J 3 bases, leaving 16 bases between the germline ends. The CDR3 has 13 amino acids. CDR3 nucleotide sequence: TGTGCCACCCGGACAGCTGGCAGCTACGAGCAGTACTTC. Its translation is CATRTAGSYEQYF.

The table lists this clonotype with a few counts. The chain couples TRBV7-2 to TRBJ2-5; D may be TRBD2 (5 bases). The CDR3 extends over 15 amino acids. Trimming took 5 bases from V and 5 from J, leaving 18 bases between them. CDR1 and CDR2 (germline): SGHTA, FQGNSA. CDR3 region: CASSPKRTLFETQYF. CDR3 DNA sequence: TGTGCCAGCAGCCCAAAGCGGACCCTGTTTGAGACCCAGTACTTC.

This clonotype was counted at least ten times. This chain links TRBV12-3 or TRBV12-4 with TRBJ1-4; tentative D call: TRBD1 (5 bases). V shed 3 bases and J shed 8 bases, with 10 bases lying between them. The CDR3 runs to 13 residues. The CDR3, as DNA: TGTGCCAGCAGTTTGGGGGGAAGAGAAAAACTGTTTTTT. Translating gives CASSLGGREKLFF.

The V call is TRBV6-5, the J call TRBJ2-7; 9 bases line up with TRBD2. The CDR3 is made up of 13 amino acids. The J segment lost 8 bases and the V segment lost 6 bases, leaving 8 bases of the junction unmatched. The germline CDR1 and CDR2 sequences are MNHEY and SVGAGI. The CDR3 nucleotides read TGTGCCAGCAGGACTAGCGGCTACGAGAAGCAGTACTTC. Translating gives CASRTSGYEKQYF.

This clonotype was recorded a few times. The gene calls are TRBV2 and TRBJ2-4; D is perhaps TRBD2 (6 bases). There are 16 residues in the CDR3. Germline assignment: CDR1 SNHLY and CDR2 FYNNEI. Deletions cut 4 bases from V and 0 bases from J, with 13 bases between. The CDR3 protein is CASSVEGALAKNIQYF. The DNA for the CDR3 is TGTGCCAGCAGTGTGGAGGGCGCCTTAGCCAAAAACATTCAGTACTTC.

A few counts support this clonotype. The rearrangement joins TRBV4-1 to TRBJ2-7, with D unclear. This CDR3 has 14 residues. Germline CDR1 MGHRA, CDR2 YSYEKL. Trimming cost V 1 base and J 0 bases, with 7 bases left between them. CDR3 in DNA: TGCGCCAGCAGCCAAGTTGTTATCTCCTACGAGCAGTACTTC. Its translation is CASSQVVISYEQYF.

V gene TRBV24-1 combines with J gene TRBJ2-1; either TRBD1 or TRBD2 may supply D (6 bases each). This CDR3 is built from 15 residues. Trimming left V 1 base short and J 8 bases short, with 14 bases between. Germline V lookup: CDR1 KGHDR, CDR2 SFDVKD. The CDR3 protein is CATSDLTGWGDEQFF. Written as DNA, the CDR3 is TGTGCCACCAGTGATTTAACAGGGTGGGGGGATGAGCAGTTCTTC.